This TCR beta chain was retrieved from a study of T cells expressing NK-cell markers (dated by TCRdb to the early 2020s). With regard to the full study: Seven to nine donors provided sorted CD3+CD56+NKG2C+, CD3+CD56+NKG2C- and CD3+CD56-NKG2C+ T-cell subsets, whose TCR beta-chain repertoires were profiled. Among the eight sequenced donors, seven were HCMV-seropositive and one was HCMV-seronegative. Randomly selected healthy volunteers, three men and five women, were used as the eight sequenced donors. Sequencing of the libraries produced 2 x 150 bp reads on Illumina HiSeq 2000/2500, MiSeq or NextSeq.

To note about this clonotype: This clone's antigen is unknown.

The research as a whole found: Whether the expanded NKG2C-expressing T cell clones were specific for HCMV antigens remained unclear. Those dominant clonotypes were again the most abundant among CD3+CD56-NKG2C+ cells in a handful of donors, at roughly 28.3-60.1%. In several donors, the dominant CD3+CD56+NKG2C+ clonotypes were found to rank among the top 10 CD8+ clonotypes and to make up roughly 1.0-8% of CD8+ T cells.

A commercial ELISA kit detecting HCMV-specific IgG in serum was used to determine HCMV serostatus. Peripheral blood mononuclear cells were isolated from blood by Ficoll density gradient centrifugation. This sample was sequenced with an Illumina HiSeq 2000. TCR beta cDNA libraries were made by 5'RACE template switching that added a universal primer site and unique molecular identifiers. Synthesis of cDNA was primed from the TCR beta constant segment and was followed by two consecutive PCR amplification steps. In the paper's pipeline: MIGEC handled demultiplexing of the reads and grouping by UMI, while MiTCR was used to assemble and quantify clonotypes. To remove erroneous sequences, TCR cDNA sequences were retained only when supported by two or more reads. The tcR package was used for downstream repertoire analysis, and clonotypes were matched across fractions by CDR3 nucleotide sequence plus V segment. VDJmatch was used to annotate antigen specificity against VDJdb, with one amino acid substitution in CDR3 allowed. TCRdb reprocessed the public reads and reports one entry per CDR3 protein sequence, without DNA. These V and J calls are TCRdb output, not the study's own analysis. The sample has 300,000 to 500,000 distinct CDR3 sequences on record. The ten top clones hold about 10% of the sample.

Looking up the germline V gene (reference sequence) yields CDR1 SSHAT and CDR2 FNYEAQ. Including the terminal cysteine and phenylalanine, the CDR3 comprises 13 residues. No DNA sequence was recorded. This receptor chain uses TRBV7-7 and TRBJ2-5; with no DNA, the TCRdb D assignment of TRBD1 cannot be verified. The sequence came from a woman aged 45 to 65 in good health. Donor details come from another sample of the same person, matched by shared clones. What was sequenced was blood T cells: a sorted CD56 or NKG2C T cell subset, CD4+ or CD8+ T cells, or bulk PBMC T cells (not recorded which). The CDR3 here reads CASRDRGGETQYF.